The entry below gives a single T cell receptor (beta chain) sequence along with its context. This CDR3 comprises 16 residues. Germline CDR1 and CDR2: SGHTA and FQGNSA. V trimming: 3 bases; J trimming: 5 bases; junction bases outside the gene matches: 8. The record originates from a study of blood T cell repertoires in COVID-19. In the study overall: The United States, Italy and Spain provided the acute and convalescent COVID-19 samples. T cells, B-cell-depleted T cells, or PBMCs supplied cDNA or gDNA.

Authors' analysis steps: The assay estimated nucleated cells by amplifying reference gene primers. TCRdb's table, derived via immunoSEQ multiplex PCR, lists solely in-frame clones and lacks some. V and J calls and clone size come straight from that table; D and trimming were deduced from the DNA. The sample lists 200,000 to 250,000 clones, 80% to 85% occurring once. The sample consisted of peripheral blood. This TCR was recovered from a woman aged 18-29 years with acute or convalescent COVID-19. The V and J genes are TRBV7-2 and TRBJ2-1; 9 nucleotides agree with TRBD2. This CDR3 is CASSLAAAGGDNEQFF. In DNA form, the CDR3 reads TGTGCCAGCAGCTTGGCGGCGGCGGGAGGGGACAATGAGCAGTTCTTC.